This T cell receptor (beta chain) was identified in a study of blood T cells in healthy people across ages. This clonotype turned up a few times. This CDR3 has 13 amino acids. Germline V lookup: CDR1 DFQATT, CDR2 SNEGSKA (reference sequence). V lost 6 bases to trimming and J lost 4 bases; unmatched junction nucleotides: 5. With a J-beta primer mix and a sample-barcoded 5' primer, a second PCR ran 7 to 11 cycles. TCRdb recomputed calls from the 5' RACE reads with MiXCR, one row per CDR3 protein. The sample gives 750,000 to 950,000 distinct CDR3 sequences, just under 30% of which show up once; roughly 10% is in the top ten. These records were also assigned to another study, of T cells of mothers and their children.

The chain employs TRBV20-1 and TRBJ2-5, with 10 positions matching TRBD1. The specimen was blood. This clonotype originated in a woman aged 40 to 50 in good health. The CDR3 loop is CSAKGDRGETQYF. In nucleotides, the CDR3 is TGCAGTGCCAAGGGGGACAGGGGAGAGACCCAGTACTTC.